These 3 T cell receptor beta chains originate from one sample sequenced in a study of early stage breast cancer tumors. Sequenced by immunoSEQ multiplex PCR; TCRdb stores in-frame clones only, minus some. The sample yields about 69,000 clones, about 85% seen once. Input material: blood. The receptors were gathered from a person aged 35 to 50 with breast cancer.

The chain has TRBV28 and TRBJ2-5; D call uncertain. The CDR3 consists of 13 residues. Trimming removed 4 bases at V and 3 bases at J, with 9 bases between. Per germline, CDR1 MDHEN and CDR2 SYDVKM. In DNA, the CDR3 is TGTGCCAGCAGTTACCCCGATAAAGAGACCCAGTACTTC. Translating gives CASSYPDKETQYF.

The J gene is TRBJ1-6, the V gene TRBV27; the D gene is possibly TRBD1 (5 bases). CDR1 and CDR2 from the germline V gene are MNHEY and SMNVEV (reference sequence). The germline V and J ends were trimmed by 2 bases and 6 bases, with 5 bases remaining between them. This CDR3 is built from 13 residues. The CDR3 nucleotides are TGTGCCAGCAGTTTACAGGGTAATTCACCCCTCCACTTT. It codes for CASSLQGNSPLHF.

V and J are TRBV19 and TRBJ1-3, with D hard to call. The germline V gene has CDR1 LNHDA and CDR2 SQIVND (reference sequence). The ends were cut back, 9 bases at V and 1 base at J, with 13 bases in the middle. The CDR3 consists of 14 residues. The CDR3 sequence is CASRITNSGNTIYF. CDR3 DNA sequence: TGTGCCAGCCGAATAACAAATTCTGGAAACACCATATATTTT.